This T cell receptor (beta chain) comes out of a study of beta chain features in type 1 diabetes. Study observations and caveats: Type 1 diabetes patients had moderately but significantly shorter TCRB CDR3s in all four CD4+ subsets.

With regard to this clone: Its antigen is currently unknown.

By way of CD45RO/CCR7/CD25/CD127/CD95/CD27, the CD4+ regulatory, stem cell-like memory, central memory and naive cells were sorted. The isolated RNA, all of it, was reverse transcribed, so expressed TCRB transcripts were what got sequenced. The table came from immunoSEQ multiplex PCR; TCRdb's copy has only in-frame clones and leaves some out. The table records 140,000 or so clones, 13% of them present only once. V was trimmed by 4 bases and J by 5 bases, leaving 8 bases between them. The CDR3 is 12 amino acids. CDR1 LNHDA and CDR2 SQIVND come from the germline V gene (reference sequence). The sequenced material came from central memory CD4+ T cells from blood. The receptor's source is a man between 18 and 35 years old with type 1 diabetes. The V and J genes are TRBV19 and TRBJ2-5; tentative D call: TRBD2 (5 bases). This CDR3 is CASSKGSETQYF. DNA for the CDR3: TGTGCCAGTAGTAAAGGGAGCGAGACCCAGTACTTC.